The present T cell receptor beta chain was sequenced within a study of cytomegalovirus exposure and HLA in healthy donors. Primers included in the PCR were 60 Vbeta and 13 Jbeta primers. The protocol was immunoSEQ multiplex PCR, while the TCRdb copy is restricted to in-frame clones and leaves out a portion. The table shows 120,000 or so clones, with roughly four fifths occurring only once. The CDR3 covers 16 residues. Unmatched junction bases numbered 5, after V lost 2 bases and J lost 5 bases. Germline-derived CDR1 and CDR2 are GTSNPN and SVGIG (reference sequence). Sequencing input: PBMCs. The V gene is TRBV30, the J gene TRBJ2-3; 15 nucleotides align to TRBD2. The receptor comes from a woman aged 30 to 39 in good health and CMV-seronegative. CDR3 coding DNA: TGTGCCTGGAGTAAGGGACTAGCGGGGGGAGGAGATACGCAGTATTTT. Amino acids: CAWSKGLAGGGDTQYF.